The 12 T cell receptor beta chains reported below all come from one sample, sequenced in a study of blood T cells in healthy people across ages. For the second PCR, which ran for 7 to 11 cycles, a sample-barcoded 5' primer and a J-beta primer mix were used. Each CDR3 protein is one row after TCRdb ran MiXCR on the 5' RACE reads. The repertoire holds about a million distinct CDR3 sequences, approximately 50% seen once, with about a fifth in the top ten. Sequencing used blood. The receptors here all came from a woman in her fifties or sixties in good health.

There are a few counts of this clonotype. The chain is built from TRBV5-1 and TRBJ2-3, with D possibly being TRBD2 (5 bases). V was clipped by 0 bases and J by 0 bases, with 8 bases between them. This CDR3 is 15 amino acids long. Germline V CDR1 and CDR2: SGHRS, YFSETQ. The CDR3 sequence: CASSLESGSTDTQYF. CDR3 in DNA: TGCGCCAGCAGCTTGGAGTCGGGAAGCACAGATACGCAGTATTTT.

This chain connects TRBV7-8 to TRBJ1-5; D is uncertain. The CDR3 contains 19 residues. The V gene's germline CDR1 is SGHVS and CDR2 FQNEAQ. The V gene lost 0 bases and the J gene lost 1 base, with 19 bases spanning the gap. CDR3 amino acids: CASSLAARPWDLSNQPQHF. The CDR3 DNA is TGTGCCAGCAGCTTAGCGGCCAGGCCATGGGATCTAAGCAATCAGCCCCAGCATTTT.

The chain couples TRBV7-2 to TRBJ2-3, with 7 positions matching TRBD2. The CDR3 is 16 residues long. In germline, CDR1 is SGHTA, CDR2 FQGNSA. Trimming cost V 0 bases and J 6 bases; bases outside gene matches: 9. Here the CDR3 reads CASSLAEREFGDTQYF. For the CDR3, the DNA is TGTGCCAGCAGCTTAGCGGAGCGGGAATTTGGGGATACGCAGTATTTT.

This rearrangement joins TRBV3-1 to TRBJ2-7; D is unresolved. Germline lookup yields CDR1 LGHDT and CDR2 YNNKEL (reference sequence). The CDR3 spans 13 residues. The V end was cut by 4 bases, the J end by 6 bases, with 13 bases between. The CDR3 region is CASSRMGFSEQYF. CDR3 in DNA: TGTGCCAGCAGCCGGATGGGGTTCAGCGAGCAGTACTTC.

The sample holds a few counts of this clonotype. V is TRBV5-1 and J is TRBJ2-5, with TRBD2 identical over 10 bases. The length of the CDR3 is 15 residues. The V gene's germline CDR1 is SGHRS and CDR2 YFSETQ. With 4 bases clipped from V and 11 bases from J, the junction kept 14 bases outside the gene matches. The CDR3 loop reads CASSATSGVYNEQYF. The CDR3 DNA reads TGCGCCAGCAGCGCTACTAGCGGGGTCTACAATGAGCAGTACTTC.

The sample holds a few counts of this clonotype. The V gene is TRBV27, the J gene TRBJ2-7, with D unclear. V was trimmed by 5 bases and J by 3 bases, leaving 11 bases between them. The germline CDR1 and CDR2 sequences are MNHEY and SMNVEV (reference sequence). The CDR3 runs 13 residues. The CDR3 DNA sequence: TGTGCCAGCAGTATCGGATACTTCTACGAGCAGTACTTC. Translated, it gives CASSIGYFYEQYF.

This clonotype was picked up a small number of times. CDR3 coding DNA: TGTGCCACCGAGGGACTTCAAGAGACCCAGTACTTC. Its protein product is CATEGLQETQYF. The chain recombines TRBV6-5 with TRBJ2-5; a weak D match, TRBD2 (6 bases). In germline, CDR1 is MNHEY, CDR2 SVGAGI. The CDR3 extends over 12 amino acids. V was clipped by 10 bases and J by 2 bases, with 11 bases between them.

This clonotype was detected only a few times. CDR3: CSARFIGRAPYEQYF. CDR3 nucleotide sequence: TGCAGTGCTAGGTTCATCGGGAGGGCCCCCTACGAGCAGTACTTC. The chain carries TRBV20-1 and TRBJ2-7; 8 positions agree with TRBD2. This CDR3 is built from 15 residues. The V and J ends lost 3 bases and 2 bases, in that order; junction bases with no gene match: 9. CDR1 is DFQATT, CDR2 SNEGSKA, per germline (reference sequence).

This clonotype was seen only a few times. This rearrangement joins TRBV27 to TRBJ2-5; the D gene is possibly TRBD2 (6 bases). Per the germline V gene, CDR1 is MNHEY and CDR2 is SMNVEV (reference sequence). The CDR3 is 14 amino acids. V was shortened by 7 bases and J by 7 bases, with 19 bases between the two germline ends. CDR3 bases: TGTGCCAGCAAAAAGGGAGATAGGGGAGGGACCCAGTACTTC. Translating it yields CASKKGDRGGTQYF.

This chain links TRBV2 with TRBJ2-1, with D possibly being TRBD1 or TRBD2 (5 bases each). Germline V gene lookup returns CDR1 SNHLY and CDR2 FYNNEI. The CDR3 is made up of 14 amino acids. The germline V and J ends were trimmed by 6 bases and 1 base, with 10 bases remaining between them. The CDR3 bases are TGTGCCAGCAGCGGGACGGTGTCCTACAATGAGCAGTTCTTC. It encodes CASSGTVSYNEQFF.

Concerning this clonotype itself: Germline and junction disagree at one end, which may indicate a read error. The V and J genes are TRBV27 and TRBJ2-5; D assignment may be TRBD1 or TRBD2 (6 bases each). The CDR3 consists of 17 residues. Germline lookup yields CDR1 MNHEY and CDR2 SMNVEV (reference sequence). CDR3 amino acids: CACSYWPRGGGRETQYF. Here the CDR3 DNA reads TGTGCCTGCAGCTATTGGCCCCGCGGAGGGGGTCGGGAGACCCAGTACTTC.

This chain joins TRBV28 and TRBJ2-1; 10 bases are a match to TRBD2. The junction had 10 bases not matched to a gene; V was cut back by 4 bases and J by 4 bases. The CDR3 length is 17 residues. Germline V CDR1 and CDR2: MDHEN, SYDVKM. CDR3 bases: TGTGCCAGCAGTTCACCACTAAAGGGACTAGCGTACAATGAGCAGTTCTTC. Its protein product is CASSSPLKGLAYNEQFF.